The 27 T cell receptor beta chains presented below share a single source sample, sequenced in a study of identical twins. Via MiXCR, TCRdb re-called the 5' RACE reads, giving one row per CDR3 protein. The sample has hundreds of thousands of distinct CDR3 sequences, about 7.3% seen once. A further study also used this sample, focusing on yellow fever vaccine responses in identical twins.

The sequenced material came from memory (CD45RO+) T cells sorted from blood. The receptors come from a woman younger than 30 in good health.

This chain uses TRBV20-1 with TRBJ1-4, with 8 bases aligning to TRBD1. The CDR3 extends over 14 amino acids. With 8 bases clipped from V and 5 bases from J, the junction kept 10 bases outside the gene matches. Germline loops: CDR1 DFQATT, CDR2 SNEGSKA (reference sequence). CDR3 sequence (DNA): TGCAGTCTCCTCGGACAGGGATGGAATGAAAAACTGTTTTTT. Protein: CSLLGQGWNEKLFF.

In this sample, this clonotype turned up many times. V gene TRBV10-2 combines with J gene TRBJ2-7; D possibly corresponds to TRBD2 (5 bases). This CDR3 spans 14 amino acids. V was trimmed by 1 base and J by 5 bases, leaving 12 bases between them. Germline V gene data show CDR1 as WSHSY and CDR2 as SAAADI. CDR3 in amino acids: CASSEFEGIDEQYV. CDR3 sequence (DNA): TGCGCCAGCAGTGAGTTTGAGGGCATAGACGAGCAGTACGTC.

This clonotype was recorded many times. This rearrangement joins TRBV2 to TRBJ2-2; 10 bases map to TRBD1. The germline V gene encodes CDR1 SNHLY and CDR2 FYNNEI. There are 16 residues in the CDR3. Unmatched junction bases numbered 7, after V lost 5 bases and J lost 4 bases. The CDR3 loop is CASSPRQGAVTGELFF. CDR3 nucleotides: TGTGCCAGCAGTCCTCGACAGGGGGCGGTCACCGGGGAGCTGTTTTTT.

V usage is TRBV20-1 and J usage is TRBJ1-5; 8 nucleotides match TRBD1. J was trimmed by 8 bases and V by 3 bases; bases with no gene match: 9. From germline, CDR1 is DFQATT and CDR2 SNEGSKA (reference sequence). The CDR3 length is 14 residues. CDR3 DNA: TGCAGTGCTAGCCTGGACAGGGTCGAGGAGCCCCAGCATTTT. Translated, it gives CSASLDRVEEPQHF.

A few counts support this clonotype. The rearrangement joins TRBV6-1 to TRBJ1-2, with D perhaps matching TRBD1 (6 bases). The CDR3 has 14 amino acids. Trimming stripped 7 bases from V and 4 bases from J, with 16 bases between. Germline V gives CDR1 MNHNS, CDR2 SASEGT. The CDR3 loop is CASTQGSLSYGYTF. The CDR3 bases are TGTGCCAGCACCCAGGGGAGCTTGAGCTATGGCTACACCTTC.

In its sample, this clonotype was seen a few times. This sequence joins TRBV6-1 and TRBJ2-1, with 13 positions matching TRBD2. Trimming removed 5 bases from V and 12 bases from J; junction bases left unmatched: 7. This CDR3 contains 14 residues. The germline V gene encodes CDR1 MNHNS and CDR2 SASEGT. CDR3 nucleotide sequence: TGTGCCAGCAGTCCCGGGACTAGCGGGAAGGTGCAGTTCTTC. Its translation: CASSPGTSGKVQFF.

This clonotype was counted a few times. V and J are TRBV9 and TRBJ2-3; 8 bases fit TRBD1. Germline V gene data show CDR1 as SGDLS and CDR2 as YYNGEE. The CDR3 is 15 amino acids. Germline trimming cut 4 bases from V and 4 bases from J; bases unmatched to any gene: 8. CDR3 sequence (DNA): TGTGCCAGCAGCTACGACAGGGGAGGCCCAGATACGCAGTATTTT. It specifies CASSYDRGGPDTQYF.

The CDR3 DNA reads TGTGCCACCAGCAGGATACAGGGAAGCTATGGCTACACCTTC. Protein product: CATSRIQGSYGYTF. This rearrangement joins TRBV15 to TRBJ1-2, with a tentative D call TRBD1 (6 bases). Germline CDR1 and CDR2: LNHNV and YYDKDF (reference sequence). CDR3 length: 14 residues. V shed 3 bases and J shed 4 bases, with 12 bases lying between them.

This clonotype was observed many times. The chain recombines TRBV7-2 with TRBJ1-2; a weak D match, TRBD1 (5 bases). Trimming pared 0 bases from V and 6 bases from J, leaving 8 bases between. The CDR3 contains 13 residues. CDR1 and CDR2 from the germline V gene are SGHTA and FQGNSA. CDR3: CASSLANRNGYTF. The CDR3 DNA reads TGTGCCAGCAGCTTAGCGAACAGGAATGGCTACACCTTC.

This clonotype has ten or more counts. The rearrangement uses TRBV6-2 or TRBV6-3 and TRBJ2-2; 12 positions agree with TRBD1. Germline values: CDR1 MNHEY, CDR2 SVGEGT. This CDR3 region has 21 residues. V trimming: 7 bases; J trimming: 0 bases; junction bases outside the gene matches: 18. In DNA, the CDR3 is TGTGCCAGCACTAAGATCCGGGACAGGGGGCTTTTTCCTACGAACACCGGGGAGCTGTTTTTT. This translates into CASTKIRDRGLFPTNTGELFF.

In this sample, this clonotype turned up many times. Its ends do not fully match the called genes, so a read error is possible. The V gene is TRBV5-1, the J gene TRBJ2-7; D remains ambiguous. The CDR3 length is 14 residues. CDR1 is SGHRS, CDR2 YFSETQ, per germline. The CDR3 region is CASSLQVPSDEQYF. CDR3 DNA sequence: TGCGCCAGCAGCTTGCAGGTCCCCTCCGACGAGCAGTACTTC.

This clonotype was picked up many times. This chain joins TRBV27 and TRBJ2-1; D may be TRBD1 (5 bases). This CDR3 has 16 residues. Trimming cost V 2 bases and J 2 bases, with 13 bases left between them. The germline V gene encodes CDR1 MNHEY and CDR2 SMNVEV (reference sequence). The CDR3 here is CASSLGWQGPYNEQFF. The DNA of the CDR3 is TGTGCCAGCAGTTTAGGGTGGCAGGGCCCCTACAATGAGCAGTTCTTC.

This clonotype was counted between two and nine times. This chain links TRBV29-1 with TRBJ1-2; a weak D match, TRBD1 (5 bases). Per the germline V gene, CDR1 is SQVTM and CDR2 is ANQGSEA. V was clipped by 0 bases and J by 4 bases, with 15 bases between them. This CDR3 spans 15 amino acids. The CDR3 is CSVEERGGAVYGYTF. CDR3 DNA: TGCAGCGTTGAAGAAAGGGGAGGGGCCGTCTATGGCTACACCTTC.

The chain carries TRBV28 and TRBJ1-5; D is perhaps TRBD1 (6 bases). V shed 1 base and J shed 5 bases, with 15 bases lying between them. Looked up from germline, CDR1 is MDHEN and CDR2 is SYDVKM. The CDR3 length is 16 residues. Written as DNA, the CDR3 is TGTGCCAGCAGTTTATCCTCCGGGACAAGTTATCAGCCCCAGCATTTT. It translates to CASSLSSGTSYQPQHF.

This clonotype was seen ten or more times. The chain employs TRBV7-2 and TRBJ2-5; D call uncertain. This CDR3 spans 15 amino acids. The V gene lost 5 bases and the J gene lost 0 bases, with 13 bases spanning the gap. Germline V gene sequence: CDR1 SGHTA, CDR2 FQGNSA. CDR3 DNA: TGTGCCAGCAGCCCTCGGGCCAGCAACCAAGAGACCCAGTACTTC. Protein product: CASSPRASNQETQYF.

This clonotype was observed many times. The chain joins TRBV11-2 to TRBJ1-1; 7 bases agree with TRBD1. The germline CDR1 and CDR2 sequences are SGHAT and FQNNGV. Trimming at V came to 7 bases and at J to 4 bases, leaving 6 bases not matched to a gene. This CDR3 contains 13 residues. The CDR3 DNA follows: TGTGCCAGCAAACAGGGGTTGGGCACTGAAGCTTTCTTT. Translation: CASKQGLGTEAFF.

This clonotype was seen many times. The chain combines TRBV12-3 or TRBV12-4 with TRBJ2-1; D remains ambiguous. The CDR3 length is 15 residues. The ends were cut back, 5 bases at V and 2 bases at J, with 13 bases in the middle. Written as DNA, the CDR3 is TGTGCCAGCAGTCCACCTAGTCAACCCTACAATGAGCAGTTCTTC. Encoded protein: CASSPPSQPYNEQFF.

This chain links TRBV3-1 with TRBJ2-1; D is uncertain. CDR3 length: 12 residues. Germline CDR1 reads LGHDT; CDR2 reads YNNKEL (reference sequence). Trimming pared 1 base from V and 8 bases from J, leaving 6 bases between. The CDR3 here is CASSQVPYEQFF. CDR3 coding DNA: TGTGCCAGCAGCCAAGTCCCTTATGAGCAGTTCTTC.

This clonotype was detected only a few times. This chain uses TRBV28 with TRBJ2-7; 8 bases are a match to TRBD1. With V trimmed by 6 bases and J by 2 bases, 6 bases remained unmatched. Per the germline V gene, CDR1 is MDHEN and CDR2 is SYDVKM. The CDR3 consists of 14 residues. The CDR3 nucleotides are TGTGCCAGCAGCTCCGGACAGGGAGCCTACGAGCAGTACGTC. It encodes CASSSGQGAYEQYV.

This clonotype was detected ten times or more. CDR3 sequence reads: CASSFPGGGTGTTDTQYF. CDR3 DNA sequence: TGTGCCAGCAGCTTCCCCGGGGGTGGGACAGGGACCACAGATACGCAGTATTTT. The chain has TRBV11-1 and TRBJ2-3; 9 bases fit TRBD1. This CDR3 spans 18 amino acids. Trimming removed 3 bases from V and 2 bases from J; junction bases left unmatched: 12. Germline CDR1 and CDR2: SGHAT and FQDESV (reference sequence). The whole variable domain, filled in from reference TRBV11-1 and TRBJ2-3, reads EAEVAQSPRYKITEKSQAVAFWCDPISGHATLYWYRQILGQGPELLVQFQDESVVDDSQLPKDRFSAERLKGVDSTLKIQPAELGDSAMYLCASSFPGGGTGTTDTQYFGPGTRLTVL.

J is TRBJ2-4 and V is TRBV20-1; the match to TRBD1 covers 11 bases. This CDR3 has 15 residues. Germline V gene data show CDR1 as DFQATT and CDR2 as SNEGSKA (reference sequence). Trimming removed 6 bases from V and 1 base from J; junction bases left unmatched: 5. The CDR3 region is CSARGQGDAKNIQYF. The DNA for the CDR3 is TGCAGTGCGAGGGGACAGGGGGACGCCAAAAACATTCAGTACTTC.

This clonotype was recorded a few times. This chain joins TRBV6-1 and TRBJ2-1; D call uncertain. Germline V gene sequence: CDR1 MNHNS, CDR2 SASEGT. The CDR3 is 15 residues long. V was trimmed by 2 bases and J by 2 bases, leaving 10 bases between them. The DNA for the CDR3 is TGTGCCAGCAGTGAAATTGGCACAACCTACAATGAGCAGTTCTTC. This translates into CASSEIGTTYNEQFF.

There are many counts of this clonotype. The J gene is TRBJ1-1, the V gene TRBV20-1; 8 nucleotides line up with TRBD1. The CDR3 contains 14 residues. With 8 bases clipped from V and 3 bases from J, the junction kept 11 bases outside the gene matches. In germline, CDR1 is DFQATT, CDR2 SNEGSKA (reference sequence). The CDR3 DNA reads TGCAGTCCTAACCGGAGACAGGGGCACACTGAAGCTTTCTTT. It specifies CSPNRRQGHTEAFF.

The CDR3 nucleotides read TGTGCCAGCAGCCCGACGTCCCAGTCCTACGAGCAGTACTTC. Its protein product is CASSPTSQSYEQYF. The chain has TRBV7-8 and TRBJ2-7; no firm D call. The CDR3 loop spans 14 amino acids. Trimming cost V 5 bases and J 1 base, with 12 bases left between them. CDR1 and CDR2 from the germline V gene are SGHVS and FQNEAQ.

The chain links TRBV28 to TRBJ1-1; 8 nucleotides line up with TRBD1. Germline CDR1 is MDHEN and CDR2 is SYDVKM. V shed 4 bases and J 10 bases; nucleotides not matched to a gene: 5. The CDR3 totals 12 residues. As DNA, the CDR3 is TGTGCCAGCAGTTCCGTAGGGACAGGAGCTTTCTTT. Residues: CASSSVGTGAFF.

This clonotype was observed a few times. The chain couples TRBV5-1 to TRBJ2-5; TRBD1 aligns across 9 bases. CDR3 size: 15 residues. The J segment lost 5 bases and the V segment lost 4 bases, leaving 9 bases of the junction unmatched. Germline V lookup: CDR1 SGHRS, CDR2 YFSETQ. This CDR3 reads CASSPRDRASETQYF. The DNA for the CDR3 is TGCGCCAGCAGCCCCCGGGACAGGGCCTCGGAGACCCAGTACTTC.

The gene calls are TRBV6-1 and TRBJ2-7; the D gene could be TRBD1 or TRBD2 (7 bases each). V lost 7 bases and J 3 bases, leaving 19 bases between the germline ends. Germline V lookup: CDR1 MNHNS, CDR2 SASEGT. The CDR3 is 15 amino acids. The CDR3 DNA reads TGTGCCAGCAAGGGGGGGGAGACAGGGAACTACGAGCAGTACGTC. The encoded protein is CASKGGETGNYEQYV.